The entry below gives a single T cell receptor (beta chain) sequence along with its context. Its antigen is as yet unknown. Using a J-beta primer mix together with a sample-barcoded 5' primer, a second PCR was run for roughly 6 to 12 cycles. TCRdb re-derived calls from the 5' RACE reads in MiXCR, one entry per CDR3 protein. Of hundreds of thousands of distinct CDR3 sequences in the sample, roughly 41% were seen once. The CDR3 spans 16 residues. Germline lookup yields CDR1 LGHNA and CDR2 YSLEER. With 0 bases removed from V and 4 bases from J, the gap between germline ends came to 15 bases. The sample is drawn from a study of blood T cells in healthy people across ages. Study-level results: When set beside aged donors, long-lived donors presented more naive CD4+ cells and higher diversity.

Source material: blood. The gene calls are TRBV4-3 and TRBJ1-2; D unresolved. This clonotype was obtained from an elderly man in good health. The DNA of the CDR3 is TGCGCCAGCAGCCAAGATGGGCGGGAATTAAGCTATGGCTACACCTTC. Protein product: CASSQDGRELSYGYTF.